This TCR beta chain was sequenced in a study of cytomegalovirus exposure and HLA in healthy donors. At the level of the study: A data release that came early held some 79 million unique TCRs from HLA-typed donors.

Findings and caveats of the study: Beyond CMV serostatus, there was no information to go on about immune exposure. A link between a missense DCLRE1C variant and TCR beta V- and J-gene trimming emerged from a later analysis.

PCR involved 60 Vbeta and 13 Jbeta primers. Profiling relied on immunoSEQ multiplex PCR, and the TCRdb table lists in-frame clones only, not all of them. In the table there are some 200,000 clones, around 81% of which are singletons. In the case of this clone: The antigen is unknown.

Germline CDR1 and CDR2: SGDLS and YYNGEE. The CDR3 contains 15 residues. Trimming removed 0 bases from V and 5 bases from J, with 15 bases in between. The source material was PBMCs. This sequence was found in a woman aged 25 to 45 in good health and CMV-seronegative. This chain uses TRBV9 with TRBJ2-7, with D maybe TRBD2 (6 bases). CDR3 region: CASSVDPGVRNEQYF. CDR3 coding DNA: TGTGCCAGCAGCGTAGATCCGGGGGTACGGAACGAGCAGTACTTC.